This T cell receptor (beta chain) was identified during a study of shared clonotypes between healthy human individuals. Findings of the study overall: Naive subsets, compared against memory subsets, generally had larger estimated richness values. Though the depth was large, rarefaction showed that sorted-subset sequencing was incomplete.

CD45RO-negative, CCR7-positively selected cells formed the naive CD8 fraction, excluding terminally differentiated effector memory CD45RA+ cells. Evenly divided among several immunoSEQ plates was the genomic DNA of each subset. Profiling relied on immunoSEQ multiplex PCR, and the TCRdb table lists in-frame clones only, not all of them. The table has hundreds of thousands of clones, approximately 96% seen once; the top ten hold approximately 0.12%. Trimming shortened V by 1 base and J by 6 bases, and 10 bases separated the two germline ends. Germline V gene lookup returns CDR1 MNHNY and CDR2 SVGAGI (reference sequence). The CDR3 length is 13 residues. This clone was seen a single time. The target antigen is unknown.

What was sequenced was naive CD8+ T cells sorted from blood. This chain links TRBV6-6 with TRBJ2-7; a possible D gene is TRBD2 (5 bases). The TCR was taken from a woman aged 30 to 39 in good health. The DNA of the CDR3 is TGTGCCAGCAGTTACTTTTTAAGCGGCGAGCAGTACTTC. It translates to CASSYFLSGEQYF.